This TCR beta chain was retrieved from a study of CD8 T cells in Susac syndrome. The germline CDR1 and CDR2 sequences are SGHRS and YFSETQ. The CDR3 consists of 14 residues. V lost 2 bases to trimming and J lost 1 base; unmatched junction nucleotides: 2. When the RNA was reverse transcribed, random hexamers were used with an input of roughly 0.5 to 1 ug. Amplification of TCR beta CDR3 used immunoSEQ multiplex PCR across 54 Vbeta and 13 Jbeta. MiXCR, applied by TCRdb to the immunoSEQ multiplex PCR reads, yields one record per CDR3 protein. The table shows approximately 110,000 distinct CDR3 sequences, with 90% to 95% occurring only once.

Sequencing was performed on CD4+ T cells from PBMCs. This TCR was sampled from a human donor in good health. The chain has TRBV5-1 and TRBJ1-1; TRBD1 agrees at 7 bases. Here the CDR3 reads CASSFGQANTEAFF. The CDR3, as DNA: TGCGCCAGCAGCTTCGGACAGGCGAACACTGAAGCTTTCTTT.